A selection of T cell receptor beta chains follows, all from one sample in a study of cytomegalovirus exposure and HLA in healthy donors. Using immunoSEQ multiplex PCR, the repertoire was profiled, and TCRdb retains in-frame clones only, with some absent. The sample holds some 220,000 clones, approximately 84% seen once. Sequences were obtained from PBMCs. The origin of the receptors is a woman between 40 and 50 years old in good health and CMV-seronegative. CDR3s include the opening cysteine and the closing phenylalanine or tryptophan. Each record gives: J gene, clone size, V gene, D gene, CDR3 protein, CDR3 DNA. D genes are given only for firm matches. The size entry is marked missing in some rows and otherwise reads once, few, many or a size class.

J gene: TRBJ1-6
clone size: .
V gene: TRBV4-3
D gene: .
CDR3 protein: CASSQDFGGRSPLHF
CDR3 DNA: TGCGCCAGCAGCCAAGATTTCGGCGGTCGATCACCCCTCCACTTT

J gene: TRBJ2-1
clone size: .
V gene: TRBV9
D gene: .
CDR3 protein: CASSPGAGRNEQFF
CDR3 DNA: TGTGCCAGCAGCCCAGGTGCAGGGAGGAATGAGCAGTTCTTC

J gene: TRBJ2-2
clone size: .
V gene: TRBV28
D gene: .
CDR3 protein: CASSLRGNTGELFF
CDR3 DNA: TGTGCCAGCAGTTTACGAGGTAACACCGGGGAGCTGTTTTTT

J gene: TRBJ2-1
clone size: few
V gene: TRBV5-5
D gene: .
CDR3 protein: CASSLRGGGKGDEQFF
CDR3 DNA: TGTGCCAGCAGCTTGAGGGGGGGCGGGAAAGGTGATGAGCAGTTCTTC

J gene: TRBJ1-1
clone size: .
V gene: TRBV5-4
D gene: .
CDR3 protein: CASSSPTGNTEAFF
CDR3 DNA: TGTGCCAGCAGCTCCCCGACAGGGAACACTGAAGCTTTCTTT

J gene: TRBJ1-1
clone size: once
V gene: TRBV14
D gene: .
CDR3 protein: CASSQGWYRSTEAFF
CDR3 DNA: TGTGCCAGCAGCCAAGGATGGTATAGGAGTACTGAAGCTTTCTTT

J gene: TRBJ1-1
clone size: once
V gene: TRBV6-1
D gene: .
CDR3 protein: CASSRVGGDTEAFF
CDR3 DNA: TGTGCCAGCTCCCGAGTGGGGGGAGATACTGAAGCTTTCTTT

J gene: TRBJ1-5
clone size: .
V gene: TRBV30
D gene: TRBD1
CDR3 protein: CAWSALGQGVQPQHF
CDR3 DNA: TGTGCCTGGAGTGCGCTGGGACAGGGGGTACAGCCCCAGCATTTT

J gene: TRBJ1-1
clone size: few
V gene: TRBV2
D gene: .
CDR3 protein: CASSPEDTRAEAFF
CDR3 DNA: TGTGCCAGCAGTCCCGAAGACACCCGCGCTGAAGCTTTCTTT

J gene: TRBJ2-4
clone size: .
V gene: TRBV7-3
D gene: .
CDR3 protein: CASAGDSDLAKNIQYF
CDR3 DNA: TGTGCCAGCGCAGGCGACAGCGACCTAGCCAAAAACATTCAGTACTTC

J gene: TRBJ1-5
clone size: .
V gene: TRBV9
D gene: .
CDR3 protein: CASSGDQPQHF
CDR3 DNA: TGTGCCAGCAGCGGAGATCAGCCCCAGCATTTT

J gene: TRBJ1-4
clone size: .
V gene: TRBV30
D gene: .
CDR3 protein: CAWSVIGANEKLFF
CDR3 DNA: TGTGCCTGGAGTGTAATAGGGGCTAATGAAAAACTGTTTTTT

J gene: TRBJ2-2
clone size: .
V gene: TRBV2
D gene: TRBD2
CDR3 protein: CASSERLAGRTGELFF
CDR3 DNA: TGTGCCAGCAGTGAACGGCTAGCGGGGAGAACCGGGGAGCTGTTTTTT

J gene: TRBJ2-1
clone size: .
V gene: TRBV29-1
D gene: .
CDR3 protein: CSVGIPTGTYNEQFF
CDR3 DNA: TGCAGCGTTGGGATTCCAACCGGGACCTACAATGAGCAGTTCTTC

J gene: TRBJ1-5
clone size: .
V gene: TRBV28
D gene: TRBD1
CDR3 protein: CASHRGPNQPQHF
CDR3 DNA: TGTGCCAGCCACAGGGGACCGAATCAGCCCCAGCATTTT

J gene: TRBJ2-1
clone size: .
V gene: TRBV5-1
D gene: .
CDR3 protein: CASSDGGPDRSYNEQFF
CDR3 DNA: TGCGCCAGCAGTGATGGAGGGCCGGATAGATCCTACAATGAGCAGTTCTTC

J gene: TRBJ2-5
clone size: .
V gene: TRBV2
D gene: TRBD1
CDR3 protein: CASSGQGGETQYF
CDR3 DNA: TGTGCCAGCAGTGGACAGGGGGGAGAGACCCAGTACTTC